One and the same sample provided the 12 T cell receptor beta chains below, sequenced in a study of blood T cell repertoires in COVID-19 (dated by TCRdb to about 2020). The library was obtained by the immunoSEQ multiplex PCR assay. The table comes from immuneACCESS by way of TCRdb, which keeps in-frame sequences with V and J called. Part of the clones is missing from these tables; in studies checked, under half for an unresolved V gene and the rest for unknown reasons. In this sample the table shows about 350,000 clones, around 90% of which occur a single time. The ten biggest clones cover 3.9% of the sample. Specimen: peripheral blood. The receptor set was obtained from a woman between 55 and 75 years old with COVID-19, enrolled during active disease.

The chain carries TRBV7-9 and TRBJ1-5; maybe TRBD1 (6 bases). Trimming cost V 4 bases and J 7 bases, with 11 bases left between them. The CDR3 is 13 residues long. Germline V gene lookup returns CDR1 SEHNR and CDR2 FQNEAQ (reference sequence). In nucleotides, the CDR3 is TGTGCCAGCAGCTCAGGGGAGGGCCAGCCCCAGCATTTT. Protein: CASSSGEGQPQHF.

DNA of the CDR3: TGTGCCAGCAGTGACGCGGGGACTAGCGGGGGCCGAGAGACCCAGTACTTC. It specifies CASSDAGTSGGRETQYF. V and J are TRBV2 and TRBJ2-5, with 14 bases identical to TRBD2. The germline CDR1 and CDR2 sequences are SNHLY and FYNNEI. V trimming: 3 bases; J trimming: 4 bases; junction bases outside the gene matches: 7. The CDR3 sequence is 17 residues long.

The genes are TRBV2 and TRBJ2-2; 9 nucleotides line up with TRBD1. This CDR3 is 17 amino acids long. Per the germline V gene, CDR1 is SNHLY and CDR2 is FYNNEI. V gave up 7 bases and J gave up 3 bases; unmatched junction bases: 12. CDR3 amino acids: CASNIVPGTGHTGELFF. In DNA, the CDR3 is TGTGCCAGCAACATCGTCCCCGGGACAGGGCACACCGGGGAGCTGTTTTTT. The entire variable domain, with the rest obtained from reference TRBV2 and TRBJ2-2, is as follows: EPEVTQTPSHQVTQMGQEVILRCVPISNHLYFYWYRQILGQKVEFLVSFYNNEISEKSEIFDDQFSVERPDGSNFTLKIRSTKLEDSAMYFCASNIVPGTGHTGELFFGEGSRLTVL.

The chain joins TRBV7-2 to TRBJ2-7; 8 positions match TRBD1. Germline values: CDR1 SGHTA, CDR2 FQGNSA. CDR3 size: 12 residues. J gave up 6 bases and V 6 bases, and 4 bases lay outside the gene matches. CDR3 sequence (DNA): TGTGCCAGCAGTCAGACAGGGGCCGAGCAGTACTTC. This codes for CASSQTGAEQYF.

V is TRBV19 and J is TRBJ1-5, with 9 nucleotides matching TRBD1. In germline, CDR1 is LNHDA, CDR2 SQIVND (reference sequence). Losses at the gene ends were 6 bases for V and 7 bases for J; bases not matched to a gene: 16. This CDR3 is built from 17 residues. CDR3 sequence reads: CASRGPQPDRGKQPQHF. For the CDR3, the DNA is TGTGCCAGTAGGGGGCCCCAGCCGGACAGGGGAAAACAGCCCCAGCATTTT. The full variable domain, its missing parts supplied by reference TRBV19 and TRBJ1-5, is DGGITQSPKYLFRKEGQNVTLSCEQNLNHDAMYWYRQDPGQGLRLIYYSQIVNDFQKGDIAEGYSVSREKKESFPLTVTSAQKNPTAFYLCASRGPQPDRGKQPQHFGDGTRLSIL.

This clone was detected once. The rearrangement uses TRBV19 and TRBJ1-5; no firm D call. The CDR3 totals 12 residues. Trimming took 3 bases from V and 9 from J, leaving 9 bases between them. Germline lookup yields CDR1 LNHDA and CDR2 SQIVND (reference sequence). The CDR3 is CASSMSGWPQHF. CDR3 bases: TGTGCCAGTAGTATGTCGGGGTGGCCCCAGCATTTT. Drawing the rest from reference TRBV19 and TRBJ1-5, the complete variable domain is DGGITQSPKYLFRKEGQNVTLSCEQNLNHDAMYWYRQDPGQGLRLIYYSQIVNDFQKGDIAEGYSVSREKKESFPLTVTSAQKNPTAFYLCASSMSGWPQHFGDGTRLSIL.

The chain uses TRBV3-1 (or the pseudogene TRBV3-2) and TRBJ1-2, with D possibly matching TRBD1 (5 bases). Germline CDR1 is LGHDT and CDR2 is YNNKEL (reference sequence). This CDR3 is built from 14 residues. V was trimmed by 1 base and J by 4 bases, leaving 10 bases between them. The CDR3 spells CASSQAAGRYGYTF. Here the CDR3 DNA reads TGTGCCAGCAGCCAAGCGGCAGGGCGCTATGGCTACACCTTC.

The rearrangement joins TRBV9 to TRBJ1-1, with TRBD1 matching 9 bases. The V gene end was trimmed by 2 bases and the J gene end by 6 bases; junction bases not matched to a gene: 5. Germline assignment: CDR1 SGDLS and CDR2 YYNGEE. The CDR3 has 14 residues. The CDR3 region is CASSVGQGFPEAFF. Written as DNA, the CDR3 is TGTGCCAGCAGCGTCGGACAGGGGTTCCCTGAAGCTTTCTTT.

This clone was detected only a few times. V is TRBV10-2 and J is TRBJ1-1, with 8 bases that match TRBD1. This CDR3 has 15 residues. The germline CDR1 and CDR2 sequences are WSHSY and SAAADI. The J segment lost 1 base and the V segment lost 3 bases, leaving 4 bases of the junction unmatched. The CDR3: CASSDTGGTNTEAFF. The CDR3 DNA sequence: TGCGCCAGCAGTGATACAGGGGGGACGAACACTGAAGCTTTCTTT.

This CDR3 reads CASSYRETGHGNTIYF. The CDR3 nucleotides are TGTGCCAGCAGTTATAGGGAGACAGGACACGGAAACACCATATATTTT. The chain has TRBV6-5 and TRBJ1-3; weak D call: TRBD1 (6 bases). The V end was cut by 3 bases, the J end by 4 bases, with 16 bases between. The CDR3 has 16 residues. Germline CDR1 MNHEY, CDR2 SVGAGI.

The chain employs TRBV10-3 and TRBJ1-1; D is ambiguous. Germline V gives CDR1 ENHRY, CDR2 SYGVKD. This CDR3 spans 12 amino acids. The V and J ends lost 6 bases and 5 bases respectively, with 10 bases between them. CDR3 in DNA: TGTGCCATCAGGGACCGGGAAACTGAAGCTTTCTTT. The encoded protein is CAIRDRETEAFF.

CDR3 region: CASRGDRGNNQPQHF. CDR3 coding DNA: TGTGCCAGCAGAGGGGACAGGGGTAACAATCAGCCCCAGCATTTT. The chain joins TRBV6-5 to TRBJ1-5; the match to TRBD1 covers 10 bases. The CDR3 consists of 15 residues. Germline V gives CDR1 MNHEY, CDR2 SVGAGI. The J segment lost 3 bases and the V segment lost 6 bases, leaving 5 bases of the junction unmatched.